The source of this T cell receptor (beta chain) is a study of T-cell memory formation after mild COVID-19. Losses at the gene ends were 4 bases for V and 2 bases for J; bases not matched to a gene: 4. This CDR3 contains 14 residues. As regards this clonotype: The antigen is unknown.

Study-level findings and limits: Still unconfirmed is whether the second-wave clones peaking on day 37 recognized SARS-CoV-2. Several responding clones turned up in pre-infection memory, indicating that cross-reactive memory may have taken part. Mainly CM and EM harbored the contracting CD4+ clones; mainly EMRA harbored the CD8+ ones.

With constant-segment primers, 5'RACE yielded cDNA libraries of TCR alpha and TCR beta that carried sample barcodes and UMIs. TCRdb fed the 5' RACE reads into MiXCR, producing one record per CDR3 protein. The sample yields roughly 89,000 distinct CDR3 sequences, over 13% seen once. The sample comprised PBMCs or a T cell subset sorted from them (not recorded which). The sequence was obtained from a man aged 18 to 35 who had mild COVID-19 (a few samples of this study predate the infection). Cell type and time point are not known. The genes are TRBV12-3 or TRBV12-4 and TRBJ2-7; 8 bases are a match to TRBD1. This chain's CDR3 is CASSWTGPTYEQYF. DNA of the CDR3: TGTGCCAGCAGTTGGACAGGGCCGACCTACGAGCAGTACTTC.